The present entry profiles one T cell receptor beta chain with its context. The J segment lost 5 bases and the V segment lost 3 bases, leaving 4 bases of the junction unmatched. Germline-derived CDR1 and CDR2 are SGHAT and FQNNGV. This CDR3 is 13 amino acids long. The sample originates from a study of blood T cell repertoires in COVID-19. In the study overall: Material from acute and convalescent COVID-19 was sourced from the United States, Italy and Spain. Sample material is recorded as cDNA or gDNA derived from T cells, B-cell-depleted T cells, or PBMCs.

Original handling: By means of reference gene primer amplification, nucleated cell counts were estimated. The table came from immunoSEQ multiplex PCR; TCRdb's copy has only in-frame clones and leaves some out. The V and J calls and the clone size are those of that table, but D and trimming were determined from the DNA. The sample lists about 18,000 clones, around nine tenths occurring once. Sequencing was performed on peripheral blood. This chain uses TRBV11-2 with TRBJ2-7, with 7 bases identical to TRBD2. The source of this sequence is a human donor in a cohort sampled during active COVID-19. CDR3 in amino acids: CASSFRGLDEQYF. The DNA for the CDR3 is TGTGCCAGCAGCTTTCGCGGACTAGACGAGCAGTACTTC.